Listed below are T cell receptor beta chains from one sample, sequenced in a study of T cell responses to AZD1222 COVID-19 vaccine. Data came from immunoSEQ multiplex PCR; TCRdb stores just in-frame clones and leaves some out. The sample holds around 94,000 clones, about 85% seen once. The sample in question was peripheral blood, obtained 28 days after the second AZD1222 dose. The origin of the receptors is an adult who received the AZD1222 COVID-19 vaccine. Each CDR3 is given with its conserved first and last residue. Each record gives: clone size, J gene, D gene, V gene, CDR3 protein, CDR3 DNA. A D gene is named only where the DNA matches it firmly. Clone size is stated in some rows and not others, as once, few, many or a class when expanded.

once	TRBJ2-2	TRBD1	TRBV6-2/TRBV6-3	CASSYSDRDHTGELFF	TGTGCCAGCAGTTACTCGGACAGGGATCACACCGGGGAGCTGTTTTTT
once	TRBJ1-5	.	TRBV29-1	CSVSKGNQPQHF	TGCAGCGTTTCTAAGGGCAATCAGCCCCAGCATTTT
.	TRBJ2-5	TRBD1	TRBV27	CASSSTGGEETQYF	TGTGCCAGCAGTTCGACAGGGGGAGAAGAGACCCAGTACTTC
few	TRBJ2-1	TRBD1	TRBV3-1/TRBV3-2	CASSPGTGLFF	TGTGCCAGCAGTCCCGGGACAGGGTTGTTCTTC
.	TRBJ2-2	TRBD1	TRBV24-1	CATSDPPGQGTGELFF	TGTGCCACCAGTGATCCCCCGGGACAGGGGACCGGGGAGCTGTTTTTT
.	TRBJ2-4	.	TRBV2	CASSGGAIQYF	TGTGCCAGCAGCGGGGGAGCCATTCAGTACTTC
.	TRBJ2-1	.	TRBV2	CASSLERASYNEQFF	TGTGCCAGCAGTCTGGAGCGGGCCTCCTACAATGAGCAGTTCTTC
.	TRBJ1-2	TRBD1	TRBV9	CASTAGQEVYGYTF	TGTGCCAGCACCGCAGGACAGGAGGTCTATGGCTACACCTTC
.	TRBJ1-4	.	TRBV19	CASSPPPGRGDEKLFF	TGTGCCAGTAGCCCTCCCCCGGGCCGAGGAGATGAAAAACTGTTTTTT
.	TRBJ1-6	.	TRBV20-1	CSASGSSPLHF	TGCAGTGCTAGCGGGTCTTCACCCCTCCACTTT
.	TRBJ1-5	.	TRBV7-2	CASSLIDNQPQHF	TGTGCCAGCAGCTTAATAGATAATCAGCCCCAGCATTTT
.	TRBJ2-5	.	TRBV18	CASSPPMGETQYF	TGTGCCAGCTCACCACCGATGGGGGAGACCCAGTACTTC
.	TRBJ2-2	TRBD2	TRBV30	CAWSPRESGRAGELFF	TGTGCCTGGAGTCCCCGGGAAAGCGGGAGGGCCGGGGAGCTGTTTTTT
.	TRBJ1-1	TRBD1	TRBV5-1	CASTTGQGSTEAFF	TGCGCCAGCACCACAGGACAGGGTTCCACTGAAGCTTTCTTT
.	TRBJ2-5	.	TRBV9	CASTRDPGRGETQYF	TGTGCCAGCACCCGGGACCCCGGGCGGGGAGAGACCCAGTACTTC
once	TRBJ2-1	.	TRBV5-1	CASSFGSQTNEQFF	TGCGCCAGCAGCTTCGGGAGCCAAACGAATGAGCAGTTCTTC
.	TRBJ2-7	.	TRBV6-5	CASSYMGLAYEQYF	TGTGCCAGCAGCTACATGGGACTTGCCTACGAGCAGTACTTC
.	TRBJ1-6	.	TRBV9	CASSVGVLDSPLHF	TGTGCCAGCAGCGTAGGGGTACTGGATTCACCCCTCCACTTT
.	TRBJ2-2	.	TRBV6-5	CASSPQRRNTGELFF	TGTGCCAGCAGTCCTCAAAGGAGGAATACCGGGGAGCTGTTTTTT
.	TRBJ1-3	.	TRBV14	CATSLAGNTIYF	TGTGCCACCTCCCTAGCGGGAAACACCATATATTTT
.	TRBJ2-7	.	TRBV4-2	CASSQDLSRSTLWEQYF	TGTGCCAGCAGCCAAGATCTTTCCCGGTCTACTCTTTGGGAGCAGTACTTC
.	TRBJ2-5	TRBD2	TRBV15	CATSRGGGETQYF	TGTGCCACCAGCAGGGGGGGAGGGGAGACCCAGTACTTC
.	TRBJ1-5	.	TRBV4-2	CASSQDRGIGSNQPQHF	TGTGCCAGCAGCCAAGATCGGGGCATAGGAAGCAATCAGCCCCAGCATTTT
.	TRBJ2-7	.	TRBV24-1	CATSDFEAATDLDDYEQYF	TGTGCCACCAGTGATTTTGAGGCAGCTACCGACCTGGATGACTACGAGCAGTACTTC
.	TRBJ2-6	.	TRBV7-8	CASSFGARLSGANVLTF	TGTGCCAGCAGCTTTGGGGCCAGACTCTCTGGGGCCAACGTCCTGACTTTC
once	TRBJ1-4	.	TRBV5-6	CASSLGQINEKLFF	TGTGCCAGCAGCTTAGGACAGATTAATGAAAAACTGTTTTTT
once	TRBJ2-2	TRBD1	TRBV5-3	CARSPGQEGNGELFF	TGTGCCAGAAGCCCGGGACAGGAAGGGAACGGGGAGCTGTTTTTT
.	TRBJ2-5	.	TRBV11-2	CASSRDFEETQYF	TGTGCCAGTTCTCGGGACTTCGAAGAGACCCAGTACTTC
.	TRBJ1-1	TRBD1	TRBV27	CASSFRTGEAFF	TGTGCCAGCAGTTTCCGGACAGGGGAAGCTTTCTTT